This T cell receptor (beta chain) was sequenced during a study of T cell clonality in common variable immunodeficiency. General study results and limits: CVID patient heterogeneity limited repertoire-clinical complication correlations. CVID subjects showed higher TCRbeta clonality than healthy controls. Common variable immunodeficiency TCR beta sequences reportedly had fewer deletions and N-nucleotide insertions. Fewer TCRbeta clones were shared among CVID subjects than controls.

This clone was picked up a small number of times. Its target is not known. The observed sequence ends 3 residues before the CDR3 terminus, with the missing tail filled in from the germline J gene. The V gene's germline CDR1 is MNHEY and CDR2 SVGEGT. V lost 0 bases and J 4 bases, leaving 15 bases between the germline ends. The CDR3 is 16 residues long. Repertoires were generated with immunoSEQ multiplex PCR, while TCRdb's copy carries only in-frame clones and drops some. Listed for the sample are about 19,000 clones, none seen a single time. Most patients and controls had Caucasian heritage. Sample: peripheral blood mononuclear cells. This clonotype was sampled from a human donor with common variable immunodeficiency. The chain links TRBV6-2 or TRBV6-3 to TRBJ1-2; unclear D gene. The sequenced part of the CDR3 DNA is TGTGCCAGCAGTTACTCTGGAACAGAGGCCTCCTATGGC. This gives the protein CASSYSGTEASYG. The full CDR3 protein is CASSYSGTEASYGYTF.